The 24 T cell receptor beta chains given below trace back to one sample, sequenced in a study of regulatory T cells in long-lasting Graves disease. HTBI primers from iRepertoire and Arm-PCR of CDR3 regions yielded the TCR beta libraries. TCRdb reprocessed the multiplex PCR reads via MiXCR and lists one record per CDR3 protein. The sample includes 310,000 or so distinct CDR3 sequences, around 21% of them seen just once. Time point reported: persistent/refractory GD, antithyroid drugs over 5 years with positive TRAb. The TCR library was prepared using RNA isolated from PBMCs. The sequencing used peripheral blood mononuclear cells (PBMCs), collected when the disease was refractory, from a patient treated with antithyroid drugs. The receptors shown here come from a female donor with Graves disease.

Only a few counts were recorded for this clonotype. This CDR3 is CSGSRAIQETQYF. The CDR3 DNA reads TGCAGCGGTAGTAGGGCCATACAAGAGACCCAGTACTTC. The J gene is TRBJ2-5, the V gene TRBV29-1; D gene ambiguous. V dropped 7 bases and J dropped 2 bases, with 14 bases sitting between them. The CDR3 contains 13 residues. Germline V CDR1 and CDR2: SQVTM, ANQGSEA.

Comment on this clonotype: With a much larger clone just one base away, this may be a read error. This sequence joins TRBV18 and TRBJ1-1; maybe TRBD1 (5 bases). Trimming cost V 8 bases and J 7 bases, with 14 bases left between them. The CDR3 totals 12 residues. CDR1 KGHSH and CDR2 LQKENI come from the germline V gene. The CDR3, as DNA: TGTGCCAGCCCATCAGGACACCTTGAAGCTTTCTTT. Its translation is CASPSGHLEAFF.

This clonotype was seen a few times. The chain recombines TRBV7-9 with TRBJ2-7, with TRBD1 matching 11 bases. V lost 5 bases and J lost 2; bases outside the gene matches: 8. CDR1 is SEHNR, CDR2 FQNEAQ, per germline (reference sequence). The CDR3 runs 16 residues. The CDR3 DNA follows: TGTGCCAGCAGCCCAAGTGGGGGACAGGGGGCCTACGAGCAGTACTTC. Amino acid sequence: CASSPSGGQGAYEQYF.

This clonotype was seen many times. CDR3 residues: CASSLARGNTEAFF. CDR3 coding DNA: TGTGCCAGCAGCTTGGCACGGGGGAACACTGAAGCTTTCTTT. The chain combines TRBV7-9 with TRBJ1-1; D remains unclear. The ends were cut back, 3 bases at V and 1 base at J, with 9 bases in the middle. Germline lookup yields CDR1 SEHNR and CDR2 FQNEAQ (reference sequence). The CDR3 spans 14 residues.

Concerning this clonotype itself: A much bigger clone sits one base away, suggesting this may be a read error. This likely comes from a read error, as the CDR3 has no conserved phenylalanine or tryptophan at its end. This chain's CDR3 is CASRSANSYGYTL. The CDR3 region has the DNA TGTGCCAGCAGGTCCGCGAACTCCTATGGCTACACCCTC. The chain recombines TRBV6-1 with TRBJ1-2; no clear D. The V end lost 6 bases, the J end lost 4 bases, and 12 bases lay between the germline ends. The CDR3 totals 13 residues. Germline CDR1 and CDR2: MNHNS and SASEGT.

This chain uses TRBV12-3 or TRBV12-4 with TRBJ2-2; TRBD1 matches at 7 bases. V gave up 7 bases and J gave up 1 base; unmatched junction bases: 3. The CDR3 extends over 14 amino acids. The CDR3 here is CASIQGVNTGELFF. As DNA, the CDR3 is TGTGCCAGCATCCAGGGGGTGAACACCGGGGAGCTGTTTTTT.

The gene calls are TRBV20-1 and TRBJ2-7; possibly TRBD1 for D (6 bases). The length of the CDR3 is 13 residues. Trimming removed 1 base from V and 2 bases from J, with 9 bases in between. Per germline, CDR1 DFQATT and CDR2 SNEGSKA (reference sequence). The CDR3 loop reads CSARGGQPYEQYF. The CDR3 nucleotides are TGCAGTGCTAGAGGAGGACAGCCCTACGAGCAGTACTTC.

This clonotype was counted a few times. The rearrangement uses TRBV9 and TRBJ1-2; D unclear. CDR1 is SGDLS, CDR2 YYNGEE, per germline. Deletions cut 4 bases from V and 4 bases from J, with 11 bases between. CDR3 size: 13 residues. CDR3 loop: CASSSENFYGYTF. In nucleotides, the CDR3 is TGTGCCAGCAGCTCAGAGAATTTCTATGGCTACACCTTC.

This clonotype was seen many times. The rearrangement links TRBV2 to TRBJ1-4; D gene unclear. Germline V gene data show CDR1 as SNHLY and CDR2 as FYNNEI. CDR3 length: 14 residues. V shed 4 bases and J shed 7 bases, with 13 bases lying between them. This CDR3 reads CASSGGLAGEKLFF. The CDR3 DNA sequence: TGTGCCAGCAGTGGAGGACTTGCCGGTGAAAAACTGTTTTTT.

This clonotype was detected ten times or more. V gene TRBV7-2 combines with J gene TRBJ2-7; D uncertain. The ends were cut back, 2 bases at V and 3 bases at J, with 17 bases in the middle. The CDR3 loop spans 16 amino acids. Germline V lookup: CDR1 SGHTA, CDR2 FQGNSA. In DNA, the CDR3 is TGTGCCAGCAGCTTATTTGTCCGAGAAATCGGCTACGAGCAGTACTTC. It yields the protein CASSLFVREIGYEQYF. The full variable domain, with the rest looked up from reference TRBV7-2 and TRBJ2-7, is GAGVSQSPSNKVTEKGKDVELRCDPISGHTALYWYRQSLGQGLEFLIYFQGNSAPDKSGLPSDRFSAERTGGSVSTLTIQRTQQEDSAVYLCASSLFVREIGYEQYFGPGTRLTVT.

There are many counts of this clonotype. An end of the junction does not agree with germline; a read error may underlie this. This chain connects TRBV5-1 to TRBJ2-7; a possible D gene is TRBD1 (6 bases). This CDR3 has 14 residues. Germline loops: CDR1 SGHRS, CDR2 YFSETQ. The CDR3, as DNA: TGTGCCAGCAGTTTGTTACAGGGATCCTACGAGCAGTACTTC. As protein: CASSLLQGSYEQYF.

This clonotype showed up just a few times. The chain employs TRBV10-3 and TRBJ2-7; 7 nucleotides agree with TRBD1. The V segment lost 6 bases and the J segment 1 base; nucleotides outside the gene matches: 3. Germline CDR1 reads ENHRY; CDR2 reads SYGVKD. The CDR3 consists of 13 residues. DNA of the CDR3: TGTGCCATCAGACCGGGACAGTCCTACGAGCAGTACTTC. Its protein product is CAIRPGQSYEQYF.

This chain uses TRBV29-1 with TRBJ1-1; D call uncertain. This CDR3 comprises 11 residues. Germline V gives CDR1 SQVTM, CDR2 ANQGSEA. V was clipped by 4 bases and J by 7 bases, with 10 bases between them. CDR3 sequence: CSVVMEGEAFF. CDR3 sequence (DNA): TGCAGCGTTGTGATGGAGGGTGAAGCTTTCTTT.

In this sample, this clonotype turned up many times. The chain combines TRBV27 with TRBJ2-7; D uncertain. The CDR3 has 13 residues. Germline values: CDR1 MNHEY, CDR2 SMNVEV (reference sequence). The germline V and J ends were trimmed by 3 bases and 9 bases, with 15 bases remaining between them. Here the CDR3 reads CASSFSQAKVQYF. CDR3 DNA: TGTGCCAGCAGTTTCAGCCAGGCTAAGGTGCAGTACTTC.

This clonotype showed up many times. The chain is built from TRBV28 and TRBJ1-5, with D perhaps TRBD1 (6 bases). Deletions cut 5 bases from V and 7 bases from J, with 15 bases between. The CDR3 has 14 amino acids. The germline V gene has CDR1 MDHEN and CDR2 SYDVKM. CDR3 in amino acids: CASSLPSQGQPQHF. The CDR3 DNA is TGTGCCAGCAGTCTGCCCTCCCAGGGGCAGCCCCAGCATTTT.

This clonotype occurred many times. V is TRBV7-2 and J is TRBJ1-2, with D possibly matching TRBD1 (6 bases). Germline V gives CDR1 SGHTA, CDR2 FQGNSA. V gave up 4 bases and J gave up 4 bases, with 10 bases separating them. The CDR3 loop spans 13 amino acids. CDR3 sequence (DNA): TGTGCCAGCAGCTACAGGGATTCCTATGGCTACACCTTC. Amino acids: CASSYRDSYGYTF. Complete variable domain (other parts from reference TRBV7-2 and TRBJ1-2): GAGVSQSPSNKVTEKGKDVELRCDPISGHTALYWYRQSLGQGLEFLIYFQGNSAPDKSGLPSDRFSAERTGGSVSTLTIQRTQQEDSAVYLCASSYRDSYGYTFGSGTRLTVV.

The rearrangement joins TRBV6-9 to TRBJ2-7; TRBD2 matches 10 bases. Germline CDR1 MNHGY, CDR2 SVAAGI. The CDR3 spans 15 residues. With 4 bases clipped from V and 2 bases from J, the junction kept 5 bases outside the gene matches. CDR3 coding DNA: TGTGCCAGCAGTTTCGGACTAGCGGACCCCTACGAGCAGTACTTC. It is translated as CASSFGLADPYEQYF.

In this sample, this clonotype turned up many times. The CDR3 DNA is TGTGCCACCAGGACGGCCAACTATGGCTACACCTTC. Its protein product is CATRTANYGYTF. V is TRBV25-1 and J is TRBJ1-2; D unclear. Per the germline V gene, CDR1 is MGHDK and CDR2 is SYGVNS. The CDR3 runs 12 residues. The V gene lost 10 bases and the J gene lost 2 bases, with 11 bases spanning the gap.

Only a few counts were recorded for this clonotype. This rearrangement joins TRBV15 to TRBJ2-1; TRBD1 is a possible D gene (6 bases). The CDR3 is 16 amino acids. V dropped 4 bases and J dropped 4 bases, with 17 bases sitting between them. CDR1 LNHNV and CDR2 YYDKDF come from the germline V gene (reference sequence). CDR3 sequence: CATSTTRLGQYNEQFF. The CDR3, as DNA: TGTGCCACCAGCACAACACGACTTGGACAGTACAATGAGCAGTTCTTC.

This clonotype was counted between two and nine times. The V call is TRBV20-1, the J call TRBJ1-1; D gene uncertain. Trimming left V 0 bases short and J 0 bases short, with 17 bases between. The CDR3 spans 17 residues. Germline V gene sequence: CDR1 DFQATT, CDR2 SNEGSKA (reference sequence). The CDR3 reads CSAREREGFTVNTEAFF. CDR3 DNA: TGCAGTGCTAGAGAGAGAGAGGGATTCACCGTGAACACTGAAGCTTTCTTT.

The chain is built from TRBV7-6 and TRBJ2-7; 7 positions agree with TRBD1. Germline CDR1 reads SGHVS; CDR2 reads FNYEAQ. Trimming cost V 6 bases and J 2 bases; bases outside gene matches: 7. CDR3 size: 14 residues. The CDR3 DNA follows: TGTGCCAGCAGTCCCGGGACAGTAACCTACGAGCAGTACTTC. It translates to CASSPGTVTYEQYF.

This clonotype was detected many times. The chain is built from TRBV2 and TRBJ2-3; 12 bases agree with TRBD2. This CDR3 has 15 residues. V gave up 4 bases and J gave up 5 bases; unmatched junction bases: 4. CDR1 and CDR2 (germline): SNHLY, FYNNEI. The CDR3 here is CASSGLAGEIDTQYF. The DNA for the CDR3 is TGTGCCAGCAGTGGACTAGCGGGAGAAATAGATACGCAGTATTTT.

This clonotype has ten or more counts. The J gene is TRBJ2-5, the V gene TRBV28; unclear D gene. This CDR3 comprises 14 residues. The V gene's germline CDR1 is MDHEN and CDR2 SYDVKM. V was trimmed by 6 bases and J by 6 bases, leaving 17 bases between them. The CDR3 spells CASSSPRGKKTQYF. As DNA, the CDR3 is TGTGCCAGCAGCTCGCCCAGAGGAAAGAAGACCCAGTACTTC.

About this clonotype itself: A much more abundant neighbour one base away suggests this may be a read error. The V and J genes are TRBV2 and TRBJ2-7, with 8 nucleotides matching TRBD2. Germline CDR1 and CDR2: SNHLY and FYNNEI. The trim removed 4 bases at V and 4 bases at J, leaving 12 bases unmatched. The CDR3 runs 16 residues. The CDR3, as DNA: TGTGCCAGCAGTGGAGTTCGAGCGGGAGCAAGGTACGAGCAGTACTTC. Translation: CASSGVRAGARYEQYF.